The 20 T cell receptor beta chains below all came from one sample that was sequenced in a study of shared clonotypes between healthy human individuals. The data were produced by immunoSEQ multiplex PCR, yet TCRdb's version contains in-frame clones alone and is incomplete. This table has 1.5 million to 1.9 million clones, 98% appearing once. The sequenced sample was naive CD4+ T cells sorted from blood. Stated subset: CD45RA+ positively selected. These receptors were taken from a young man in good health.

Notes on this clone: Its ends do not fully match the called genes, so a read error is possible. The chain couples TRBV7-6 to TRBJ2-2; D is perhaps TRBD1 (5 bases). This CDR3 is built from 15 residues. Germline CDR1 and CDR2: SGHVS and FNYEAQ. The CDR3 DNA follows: TGTGCCAGCAGTCTATTTCCAGGGAACCCCGGGGAGCTGTTTTTT. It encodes CASSLFPGNPGELFF.

The CDR3 here is CASSLDRNTGELFF. CDR3 DNA sequence: TGTGCCAGCAGCTTAGACAGGAACACCGGGGAGCTGTTTTTT. J is TRBJ2-2 and V is TRBV7-3; TRBD1 is a possible D gene (5 bases). The CDR3 covers 14 residues. The V end was cut by 2 bases, the J end by 1 base, with 5 bases between. CDR1 and CDR2 (germline): SGHTA, FQGTGA. Full variable domain (remainder filled in from reference TRBV7-3 and TRBJ2-2): GAGVSQTPSNKVTEKGKYVELRCDPISGHTALYWYRQSLGQGPEFLIYFQGTGAADDSGLPNDRFFAVRPEGSVSTLKIQRTERGDSAVYLCASSLDRNTGELFFGEGSRLTVL.

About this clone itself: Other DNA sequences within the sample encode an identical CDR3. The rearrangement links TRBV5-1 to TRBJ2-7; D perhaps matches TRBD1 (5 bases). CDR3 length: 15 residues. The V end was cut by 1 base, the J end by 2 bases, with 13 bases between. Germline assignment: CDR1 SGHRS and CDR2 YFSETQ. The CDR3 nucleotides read TGCGCCAGCAGCTTGCCAGGGCAGCTTACCTACGAGCAGTACTTC. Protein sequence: CASSLPGQLTYEQYF.

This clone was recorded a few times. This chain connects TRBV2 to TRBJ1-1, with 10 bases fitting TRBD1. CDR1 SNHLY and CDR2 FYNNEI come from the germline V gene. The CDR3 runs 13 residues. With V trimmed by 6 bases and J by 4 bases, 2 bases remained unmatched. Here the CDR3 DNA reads TGTGCCAGCAGGGGGGACAGGGGCACTGAAGCTTTCTTT. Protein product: CASRGDRGTEAFF.

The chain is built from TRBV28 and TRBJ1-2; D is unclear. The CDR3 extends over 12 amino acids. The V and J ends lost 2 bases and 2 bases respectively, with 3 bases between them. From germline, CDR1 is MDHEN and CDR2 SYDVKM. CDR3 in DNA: TGTGCCAGCAGTTTACAGAACTATGGCTACACCTTC. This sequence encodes CASSLQNYGYTF.

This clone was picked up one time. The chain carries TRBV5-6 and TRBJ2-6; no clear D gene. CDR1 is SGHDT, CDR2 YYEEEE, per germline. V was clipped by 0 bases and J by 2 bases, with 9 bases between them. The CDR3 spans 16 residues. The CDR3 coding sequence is TGTGCCAGCAGCTTGGCGGACGGTACTGGGGCCAACGTCCTGACTTTC. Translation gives CASSLADGTGANVLTF.

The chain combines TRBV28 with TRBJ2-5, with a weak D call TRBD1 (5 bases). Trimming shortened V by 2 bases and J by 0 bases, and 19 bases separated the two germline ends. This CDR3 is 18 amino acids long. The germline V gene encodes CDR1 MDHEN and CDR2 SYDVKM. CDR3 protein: CASSLVGPTGLYQETQYF. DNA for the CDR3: TGTGCCAGCAGTTTAGTAGGCCCAACAGGCTTGTACCAAGAGACCCAGTACTTC. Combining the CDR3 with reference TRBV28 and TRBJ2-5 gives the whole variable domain DVKVTQSSRYLVKRTGEKVFLECVQDMDHENMFWYRQDPGLGLRLIYFSYDVKMKEKGDIPEGYSVSREKKERFSLILESASTNQTSMYLCASSLVGPTGLYQETQYFGPGTRLLVL.

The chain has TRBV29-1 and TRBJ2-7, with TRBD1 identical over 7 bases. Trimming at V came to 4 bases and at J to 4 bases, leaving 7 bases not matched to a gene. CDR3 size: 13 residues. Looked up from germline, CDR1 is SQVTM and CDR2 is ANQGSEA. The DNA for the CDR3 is TGCAGCGTTGCCGGACAGGTCTTATACGAGCAGTACTTC. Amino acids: CSVAGQVLYEQYF.

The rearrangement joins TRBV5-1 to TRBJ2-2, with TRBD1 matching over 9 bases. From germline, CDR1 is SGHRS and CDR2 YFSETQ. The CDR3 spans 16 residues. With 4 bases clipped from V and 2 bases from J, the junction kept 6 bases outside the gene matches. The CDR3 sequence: CASSRTGQGNTGELFF. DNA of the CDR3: TGCGCCAGCAGCCGGACGGGACAGGGAAACACCGGGGAGCTGTTTTTT.

CDR3 region: CASSSHRDRYNEQFF. For the CDR3, the DNA is TGCGCCAGCAGCTCACACCGGGACAGATACAATGAGCAGTTCTTC. The chain is built from TRBV5-1 and TRBJ2-1, with TRBD1 matching over 7 bases. CDR1 is SGHRS, CDR2 YFSETQ, per germline. J lost 4 bases, V lost 3 bases, and 7 bases had no gene match. The CDR3 is 15 residues long.

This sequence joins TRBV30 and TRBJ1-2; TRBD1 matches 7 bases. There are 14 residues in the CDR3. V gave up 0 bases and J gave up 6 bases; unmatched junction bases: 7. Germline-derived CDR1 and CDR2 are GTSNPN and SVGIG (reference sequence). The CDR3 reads CAWSVGGASHGYTF. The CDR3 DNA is TGTGCCTGGAGTGTAGGGGGCGCATCCCATGGCTACACCTTC.

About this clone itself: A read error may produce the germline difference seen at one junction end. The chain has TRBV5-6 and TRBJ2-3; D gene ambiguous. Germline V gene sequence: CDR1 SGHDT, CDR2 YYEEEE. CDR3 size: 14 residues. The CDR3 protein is CASSLAQEGLTSAF. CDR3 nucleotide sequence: TGTGCCAGCAGCTTGGCTCAGGAAGGGCTCACATCGGCTTTT.

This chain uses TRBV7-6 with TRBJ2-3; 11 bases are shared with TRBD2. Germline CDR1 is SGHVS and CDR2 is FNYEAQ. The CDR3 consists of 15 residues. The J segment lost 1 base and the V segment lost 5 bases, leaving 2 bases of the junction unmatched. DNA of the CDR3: TGTGCCAGCAGCGTGGGACTAGCGGGCACAGATACGCAGTATTTT. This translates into CASSVGLAGTDTQYF.

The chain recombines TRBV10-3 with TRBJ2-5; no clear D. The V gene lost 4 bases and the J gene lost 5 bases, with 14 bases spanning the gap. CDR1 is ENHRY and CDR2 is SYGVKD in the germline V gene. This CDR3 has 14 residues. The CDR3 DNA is TGTGCCATCAGTGTGGGCAGTATCTGGGAGACCCAGTACTTC. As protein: CAISVGSIWETQYF.

The CDR3, as DNA: TGCAGTGCAAGGACGTGGGAGACCCAGTACTTC. This encodes CSARTWETQYF. The V call is TRBV20-1, the J call TRBJ2-5; D is unclear. The CDR3 is 11 amino acids. Per germline, CDR1 DFQATT and CDR2 SNEGSKA (reference sequence). V lost 6 bases, J lost 5 bases, and 10 bases lay in between.

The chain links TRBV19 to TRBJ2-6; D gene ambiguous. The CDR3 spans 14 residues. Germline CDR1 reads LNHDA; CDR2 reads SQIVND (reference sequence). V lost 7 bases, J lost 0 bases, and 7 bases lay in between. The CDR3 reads CASTTHSGANVLTF. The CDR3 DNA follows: TGTGCCAGTACGACCCACTCTGGGGCCAACGTCCTGACTTTC.

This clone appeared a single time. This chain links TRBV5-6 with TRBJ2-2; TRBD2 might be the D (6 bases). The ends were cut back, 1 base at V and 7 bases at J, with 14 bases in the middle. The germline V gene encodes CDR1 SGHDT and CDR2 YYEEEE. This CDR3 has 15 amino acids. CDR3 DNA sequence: TGTGCCAGCAGCTTGCTAGCGAGCTTCGGCGGGGAGCTGTTTTTT. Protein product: CASSLLASFGGELFF.

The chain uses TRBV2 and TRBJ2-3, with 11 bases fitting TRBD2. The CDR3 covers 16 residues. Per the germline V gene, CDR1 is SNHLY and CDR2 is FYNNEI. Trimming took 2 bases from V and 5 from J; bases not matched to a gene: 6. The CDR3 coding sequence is TGTGCCAGCAGTGAACTAGCGGGAGGCTGGGGAGATACGCAGTATTTT. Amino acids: CASSELAGGWGDTQYF.

The CDR3 DNA reads as TGTGCCAGCAGCACACCCCTGGTATCCTCGGCCAGGGAGACCCAGTACTTC. It codes for CASSTPLVSSARETQYF. The chain joins TRBV7-2 to TRBJ2-5; D is unresolved. V was pared by 5 bases and J by 5 bases, with 24 bases between. This CDR3 has 17 residues. Germline CDR1 reads SGHTA; CDR2 reads FQGNSA.

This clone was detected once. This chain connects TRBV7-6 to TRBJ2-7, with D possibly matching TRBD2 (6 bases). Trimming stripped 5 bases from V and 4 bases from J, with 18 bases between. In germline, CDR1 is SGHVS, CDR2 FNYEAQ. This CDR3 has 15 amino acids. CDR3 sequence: CASSPGVAAPYEQYF. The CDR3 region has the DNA TGTGCCAGCAGCCCGGGGGTAGCGGCCCCATACGAGCAGTACTTC.